The 31 T cell receptor beta chains below were found in one sample sequenced in a study of blood T cell repertoires in COVID-19. Only in-frame clones appear in the TCRdb table, and some are missing; sequencing was by immunoSEQ multiplex PCR. The sample records more than 140,000 clones, about 85% being singletons. Sequenced material: peripheral blood. The origin of the receptors is a human donor in a cohort sampled during active COVID-19.

The rearrangement uses TRBV4-1 and TRBJ2-7; TRBD1 is a possible D gene (5 bases). V gave up 4 bases and J gave up 3 bases, with 16 bases separating them. Germline loops: CDR1 MGHRA, CDR2 YSYEKL. There are 15 residues in the CDR3. CDR3 bases: TGCGCCAGCAGCCCCTCGGTCAGGGCGGACTACGAGCAGTACTTC. Protein product: CASSPSVRADYEQYF.

This clone was observed once. The chain uses TRBV6-5 and TRBJ1-6, with D unresolved. V shed 7 bases and J shed 10 bases, with 20 bases lying between them. This CDR3 region has 15 residues. CDR1 MNHEY and CDR2 SVGAGI come from the germline V gene. CDR3 DNA: TGTGCCAGCACCAATTTCTTCGGGGAGGAGTCACCCCTCCACTTT. It is translated as CASTNFFGEESPLHF.

The chain couples TRBV18 to TRBJ2-1, with 8 bases identical to TRBD1. CDR1 and CDR2 (germline): KGHSH, LQKENI. The J segment lost 6 bases and the V segment lost 4 bases, leaving 8 bases of the junction unmatched. This CDR3 spans 15 amino acids. CDR3 coding DNA: TGTGCCAGCTCACAACAGGGGGTTCCCCCCAATGAGCAGTTCTTC. It specifies CASSQQGVPPNEQFF.

The V and J genes are TRBV7-8 and TRBJ2-5; possibly TRBD2 for D (6 bases). Germline V gives CDR1 SGHVS, CDR2 FQNEAQ. CDR3 length: 12 residues. Trimming cost V 11 bases and J 1 base, with 11 bases left between them. DNA of the CDR3: TGTGCCGGGGGGAGCTTCCAAGAGACCCAGTACTTC. Its translation: CAGGSFQETQYF.

The rearrangement uses TRBV19 and TRBJ1-6, with 8 bases that match TRBD1. Germline assignment: CDR1 LNHDA and CDR2 SQIVND (reference sequence). V shed 10 bases and J 9 bases; nucleotides not matched to a gene: 8. There are 13 residues in the CDR3. CDR3 residues: CATLDRAGSPLHF. In nucleotides, the CDR3 is TGTGCCACCCTGGACAGGGCCGGTTCACCCCTCCACTTT.

The V and J genes are TRBV6-7 and TRBJ2-1, with a tentative D call TRBD2 (6 bases). TRBV6-7 is an ORF, and what it does is uncertain. The length of the CDR3 is 14 residues. Between the trimmed V and J ends, which lost 5 bases and 7 bases, there was a span of 15 bases. The CDR3 is CASSVFGRENEQFF. CDR3 DNA sequence: TGTGCCAGCAGTGTCTTTGGGCGGGAAAATGAGCAGTTCTTC.

The chain couples TRBV7-9 to TRBJ2-1; 12 bases match TRBD2. Germline lookup yields CDR1 SEHNR and CDR2 FQNEAQ (reference sequence). After removal of 6 bases from V and 6 bases from J, the junction contained 6 bases not matched to a gene. This CDR3 contains 15 residues. CDR3 coding DNA: TGTGCCAGCAGTCAGACTAGCGGGAGTCCCAATGAGCAGTTCTTC. Its translation: CASSQTSGSPNEQFF.

The chain couples TRBV11-2 to TRBJ2-1, with TRBD2 as a possible D gene (6 bases). Trimming took 5 bases from V and 8 from J, leaving 10 bases between them. The CDR3 runs 12 residues. CDR1 and CDR2 from the germline V gene are SGHAT and FQNNGV. CDR3 DNA: TGTGCCAGCAGCCAGACTAGGGATGAGCAGTTCTTC. This gives the protein CASSQTRDEQFF.

In this sample, this clone turned up a few times. The chain recombines TRBV11-2 with TRBJ2-7; 7 bases map to TRBD2. This CDR3 is 13 amino acids long. Unmatched junction bases numbered 6, after V lost 4 bases and J lost 6 bases. Germline V gene lookup returns CDR1 SGHAT and CDR2 FQNNGV. CDR3 region: CASSSGLLGEQYF. The CDR3 DNA reads TGTGCCAGCAGCTCGGGACTATTAGGCGAGCAGTACTTC.

The V gene is TRBV24-1, the J gene TRBJ2-1; D possibly corresponds to TRBD2 (6 bases). Germline V gene data show CDR1 as KGHDR and CDR2 as SFDVKD. The V and J ends lost 8 bases and 5 bases respectively, with 12 bases between them. The CDR3 has 13 residues. CDR3 nucleotides: TGTGCCACCACCCAGCGGGCCAACAATGAGCAGTTCTTC. This encodes CATTQRANNEQFF.

J is TRBJ2-5 and V is TRBV3-1 (or the pseudogene TRBV3-2); D unclear. V gave up 0 bases and J gave up 1 base, with 9 bases separating them. There are 15 residues in the CDR3. CDR1 and CDR2 from the germline V gene are LGHDT and YNNKEL (reference sequence). The CDR3 region has the DNA TGTGCCAGCAGCCAAGATACGGGTACCCAAGAGACCCAGTACTTC. Protein product: CASSQDTGTQETQYF.

J is TRBJ1-4 and V is TRBV4-1; D is perhaps TRBD1 (5 bases). Germline lookup yields CDR1 MGHRA and CDR2 YSYEKL. The CDR3 sequence is 13 residues long. V shed 0 bases and J shed 8 bases, with 7 bases lying between them. The CDR3 loop is CASSQDRQEKLFF. CDR3 nucleotides: TGCGCCAGCAGCCAAGACAGACAGGAAAAACTGTTTTTT.

The V call is TRBV25-1, the J call TRBJ1-1; D gene unclear. Between the trimmed V and J ends, which lost 3 bases and 4 bases, there was a span of 3 bases. This CDR3 comprises 11 residues. CDR1 is MGHDK and CDR2 is SYGVNS in the germline V gene. CDR3 loop: CASSDSTEAFF. In nucleotides, the CDR3 is TGTGCCAGCAGTGATAGCACTGAAGCTTTCTTT.

The chain is built from TRBV19 and TRBJ1-5; D unresolved. The CDR3 runs 17 residues. CDR1 LNHDA and CDR2 SQIVND come from the germline V gene (reference sequence). Deletions cut 4 bases from V and 1 base from J, with 17 bases between. This CDR3 reads CASSTLWEGRSNQPQHF. Written as DNA, the CDR3 is TGTGCCAGTAGTACCCTTTGGGAAGGGAGGAGCAATCAGCCCCAGCATTTT.

The chain has TRBV2 and TRBJ1-5; D is perhaps TRBD1 (6 bases). Per the germline V gene, CDR1 is SNHLY and CDR2 is FYNNEI. This CDR3 contains 14 residues. Trimming took 7 bases from V and 1 from J, leaving 11 bases between them. CDR3 region: CASNGQRSNQPQHF. The CDR3 DNA is TGTGCCAGCAATGGACAGAGGAGCAATCAGCCCCAGCATTTT.

This rearrangement joins TRBV7-2 to TRBJ2-3; 7 bases align to TRBD2. CDR1 and CDR2 from the germline V gene are SGHTA and FQGNSA. Germline trimming cut 6 bases from V and 6 bases from J; bases unmatched to any gene: 15. The CDR3 has 16 residues. In nucleotides, the CDR3 is TGTGCCAGCAGACTAGGAGGGGCTAGCGGAGGGGATACGCAGTATTTT. Translating it yields CASRLGGASGGDTQYF.

V usage is TRBV5-1 and J usage is TRBJ2-1; tentative D call: TRBD1 (6 bases). Germline CDR1 and CDR2: SGHRS and YFSETQ. This CDR3 is built from 15 residues. V was trimmed by 4 bases and J by 0 bases, leaving 11 bases between them. CDR3 nucleotide sequence: TGCGCCAGCAGCCTCCGGGACAACTCCTACAATGAGCAGTTCTTC. It translates to CASSLRDNSYNEQFF. The whole variable domain, remainder taken from reference TRBV5-1 and TRBJ2-1, is KAGVTQTPRYLIKTRGQQVTLSCSPISGHRSVSWYQQTPGQGLQFLFEYFSETQRNKGNFPGRFSGRQFSNSRSEMNVSTLELGDSALYLCASSLRDNSYNEQFFGPGTRLTVL.

The chain employs TRBV5-5 and TRBJ1-5; 8 bases are shared with TRBD1. CDR1 is SGHKS, CDR2 YYEKEE, per germline (reference sequence). The CDR3 has 15 amino acids. The V segment lost 0 bases and the J segment 9 bases; nucleotides outside the gene matches: 8. The CDR3 DNA reads as TGTGCCAGCAGCTTGGACGGACAGGGTGGGGGGCCCCAGCATTTT. Protein sequence: CASSLDGQGGGPQHF.

This clone has just a few counts. The V gene is TRBV10-3, the J gene TRBJ1-5; 8 bases agree with TRBD1. J lost 5 bases, V lost 4 bases, and 4 bases had no gene match. Germline-derived CDR1 and CDR2 are ENHRY and SYGVKD. The CDR3 spans 14 residues. The DNA for the CDR3 is TGTGCCATCAGTGCAGGGGGCGCGGATCAGCCCCAGCATTTT. Translated: CAISAGGADQPQHF.

This clone appeared once. The chain links TRBV6-2 or TRBV6-3 to TRBJ2-1, with 8 bases lining up with TRBD1. The junction had 11 bases not matched to a gene; V was cut back by 2 bases and J by 8 bases. CDR1 and CDR2 (germline): MNHEY, SVGEGT. The CDR3 length is 16 residues. The CDR3 loop reads CASSYGRDGQGDEQFF. The DNA for the CDR3 is TGTGCCAGCAGTTACGGGCGTGACGGACAGGGCGATGAGCAGTTCTTC.

The CDR3 bases are TGTGCCAGCAGTTGGAGCGGTTCCAATGAGCAGTTCTTC. Its translation is CASSWSGSNEQFF. The chain joins TRBV28 to TRBJ2-1; a weak D match, TRBD2 (5 bases). Germline assignment: CDR1 MDHEN and CDR2 SYDVKM. This CDR3 has 13 amino acids. V was shortened by 4 bases and J by 6 bases, with 10 bases between the two germline ends.

In its sample, this clone was seen once. The CDR3 sequence: CASSKLAGSYEQYF. In nucleotides, the CDR3 is TGTGCCAGTAGTAAGCTGGCAGGCTCCTACGAGCAGTACTTC. The chain recombines TRBV19 with TRBJ2-7; D unclear. Per germline, CDR1 LNHDA and CDR2 SQIVND (reference sequence). This CDR3 comprises 14 residues. The V and J ends lost 4 bases and 0 bases respectively, with 10 bases between them.

The chain employs TRBV18 and TRBJ2-1; no definite D call. The CDR3 totals 15 residues. V lost 3 bases to trimming and J lost 0 bases, with 9 bases between them. Germline V gene sequence: CDR1 KGHSH, CDR2 LQKENI. The CDR3 nucleotides are TGTGCCAGCTCACCTAGGAGTAGCTCCTACAATGAGCAGTTCTTC. The encoded protein is CASSPRSSSYNEQFF.

The chain carries TRBV19 and TRBJ2-2; D may be TRBD2 (6 bases). Germline assignment: CDR1 LNHDA and CDR2 SQIVND (reference sequence). V lost 4 bases, J lost 0 bases, and 9 bases lay in between. The CDR3 sequence is 15 residues long. The CDR3 bases are TGTGCCAGTAGTACCTTAGCGGCGAACACCGGGGAGCTGTTTTTT. Translation gives CASSTLAANTGELFF.

The V call is TRBV18, the J call TRBJ2-2; D perhaps matches TRBD1 (5 bases). The CDR3 spans 15 residues. V shed 2 bases and J shed 1 base, with 8 bases lying between them. Germline V gene lookup returns CDR1 KGHSH and CDR2 LQKENI. The CDR3 reads CASSPVTGNTGELFF. The CDR3 bases are TGTGCCAGCTCACCAGTAACAGGGAACACCGGGGAGCTGTTTTTT.

The rearrangement uses TRBV6-5 and TRBJ2-1, with 8 bases lining up with TRBD2. This CDR3 comprises 13 residues. V was pared by 8 bases and J by 5 bases, with 5 bases of the junction left unmatched. The V gene's germline CDR1 is MNHEY and CDR2 SVGAGI. The CDR3 sequence: CASRTSINNEQFF. In nucleotides, the CDR3 is TGTGCCAGCCGGACTAGCATCAACAATGAGCAGTTCTTC.

The chain links TRBV5-6 to TRBJ2-3; D is undetermined. With 1 base removed from V and 0 bases from J, the gap between germline ends came to 6 bases. This CDR3 contains 14 residues. The germline CDR1 and CDR2 sequences are SGHDT and YYEEEE. The DNA for the CDR3 is TGTGCCAGCAGCTTGTTCGTTAGCACAGATACGCAGTATTTT. Translating it yields CASSLFVSTDTQYF.

This chain uses TRBV6-5 with TRBJ1-4, with a possible D match to TRBD1 (5 bases). Trimming stripped 4 bases from V and 3 bases from J, with 9 bases between. Germline CDR1 reads MNHEY; CDR2 reads SVGAGI. CDR3 size: 14 residues. CDR3 DNA sequence: TGTGCCAGCAGTTTAACAGGTCCTAATGAAAAACTGTTTTTT. Amino acid sequence: CASSLTGPNEKLFF.

The chain combines TRBV3-1 (or the pseudogene TRBV3-2) with TRBJ2-3; D unresolved. The CDR3 has 12 residues. The germline V gene has CDR1 LGHDT and CDR2 YNNKEL (reference sequence). The germline V and J ends were trimmed by 4 bases and 3 bases, with 5 bases remaining between them. The CDR3, as DNA: TGTGCCAGCAGCCTCCTAACAGATACGCAGTATTTT. Amino acid sequence: CASSLLTDTQYF.

The genes are TRBV4-3 and TRBJ2-3, with 7 positions matching TRBD1. The CDR3 sequence is 15 residues long. Trimming at V came to 0 bases and at J to 4 bases, leaving 4 bases not matched to a gene. Looked up from germline, CDR1 is LGHNA and CDR2 is YSLEER. The CDR3 loop is CASSQDRQGADTQYF. DNA of the CDR3: TGCGCCAGCAGCCAAGATCGACAGGGTGCAGATACGCAGTATTTT.

The J gene is TRBJ2-1, the V gene TRBV9; possible D gene TRBD2, 7 bases. V was pared by 4 bases and J by 0 bases, with 14 bases between. Germline CDR1 reads SGDLS; CDR2 reads YYNGEE. The CDR3 consists of 16 residues. The CDR3 sequence is CASSPRGGGSYNEQFF. In DNA form, the CDR3 reads TGTGCCAGCAGCCCGAGGGGGGGAGGCTCCTACAATGAGCAGTTCTTC.